The 8 T cell receptor beta chains below all came from one sample that was sequenced in a study of beta chain features in type 1 diabetes. General observations from the study: TCRB CDR3s were moderately but significantly shorter in Type 1 diabetes patients in all four CD4+ subsets.

Expressed TCRB transcripts were sequenced after all isolated RNA was converted to cDNA. Profiled with immunoSEQ multiplex PCR; TCRdb holds only in-frame clones, not every one. The sample consists of about 260,000 clones, 20% to 25% of them appearing once. No antigen has been identified for these receptors. Sequencing was performed on naive CD4+ T cells from blood. These receptors were taken from a woman in her twenties or thirties with type 1 diabetes.

This clone was counted a few times. The rearrangement joins TRBV7-2 to TRBJ1-1; TRBD1 might be the D (6 bases). The CDR3 contains 13 residues. Per germline, CDR1 SGHTA and CDR2 FQGNSA. Deletions cut 4 bases from V and 4 bases from J, with 10 bases between. Here the CDR3 DNA reads TGTGCCAGCAGCTCAGGGGATCTCACTGAAGCTTTCTTT. This gives the protein CASSSGDLTEAFF.

This clone was observed a few times. The same CDR3 can be traced to other DNA sequences in this sample. This chain joins TRBV28 and TRBJ2-2; D uncertain. Deletions cut 5 bases from V and 3 bases from J, with 4 bases between. Germline values: CDR1 MDHEN, CDR2 SYDVKM. The CDR3 sequence is 12 residues long. The CDR3 protein is CASSPYTGELFF. The CDR3 DNA is TGTGCCAGCAGTCCTTACACCGGGGAGCTGTTTTTT.

The chain combines TRBV11-2 with TRBJ2-7; 7 bases line up with TRBD1. Germline V CDR1 and CDR2: SGHAT, FQNNGV. The CDR3 is 15 amino acids. V shed 5 bases and J 3 bases; nucleotides not matched to a gene: 10. The CDR3 DNA is TGTGCCAGCAGCCCTATCGAGGGGGCAAACTACGAGCAGTACTTC. Amino acids: CASSPIEGANYEQYF.

This clone was detected only a few times. CDR3 region: CAWSVDREGYTF. The DNA for the CDR3 is TGTGCCTGGAGTGTGGACAGGGAAGGCTACACCTTC. The chain employs TRBV30 and TRBJ1-2, with TRBD1 matching over 8 bases. J gave up 8 bases and V 0 bases, and 2 bases lay outside the gene matches. The CDR3 is 12 residues long. Germline V gene sequence: CDR1 GTSNPN, CDR2 SVGIG (reference sequence). Full variable domain (remainder filled in from reference TRBV30 and TRBJ1-2): SQTIHQWPATLVQPVGSPLSLECTVEGTSNPNLYWYRQAAGRGLQLLFYSVGIGQISSEVPQNLSASRPQDRQFILSSKKLLLSDSGFYLCAWSVDREGYTFGSGTRLTVV.

This clone was observed a handful of times. V gene TRBV30 combines with J gene TRBJ2-1, with D hard to call. Germline V gene sequence: CDR1 GTSNPN, CDR2 SVGIG (reference sequence). Trimming left V 5 bases short and J 8 bases short, with 22 bases between. The CDR3 spans 15 residues. The CDR3 is CAWSPGPVAIDEQFF. Here the CDR3 DNA reads TGTGCCTGGTCACCGGGTCCCGTGGCGATCGATGAGCAGTTCTTC.

The chain recombines TRBV19 with TRBJ2-5, with 7 nucleotides matching TRBD2. Trimming cost V 3 bases and J 1 base; bases outside gene matches: 11. CDR3 size: 17 residues. CDR1 and CDR2 from the germline V gene are LNHDA and SQIVND (reference sequence). The CDR3 loop is CASSMGASGGGQETQYF. In DNA form, the CDR3 reads TGTGCCAGTAGTATGGGTGCTAGCGGTGGGGGCCAAGAGACCCAGTACTTC.

The rearrangement links TRBV7-3 to TRBJ2-6; D unclear. The length of the CDR3 is 14 residues. Germline V gives CDR1 SGHTA, CDR2 FQGTGA. The V gene lost 6 bases and the J gene lost 2 bases, with 8 bases spanning the gap. The CDR3 protein is CASRSQAGANVLTF. The CDR3 coding sequence is TGTGCCAGCAGATCACAAGCTGGGGCCAACGTCCTGACTTTC.

The table lists this clone with a few counts. The chain joins TRBV5-1 to TRBJ2-6, with TRBD2 as a possible D gene (6 bases). The CDR3 runs 21 residues. CDR1 is SGHRS and CDR2 is YFSETQ in the germline V gene. V lost 4 bases and J 0 bases, leaving 26 bases between the germline ends. CDR3 bases: TGCGCCAGCAGCAACGAGCCTTCTTTTCCGGGAGTTTACTCTGGGGCCAACGTCCTGACTTTC. Amino acid sequence: CASSNEPSFPGVYSGANVLTF.